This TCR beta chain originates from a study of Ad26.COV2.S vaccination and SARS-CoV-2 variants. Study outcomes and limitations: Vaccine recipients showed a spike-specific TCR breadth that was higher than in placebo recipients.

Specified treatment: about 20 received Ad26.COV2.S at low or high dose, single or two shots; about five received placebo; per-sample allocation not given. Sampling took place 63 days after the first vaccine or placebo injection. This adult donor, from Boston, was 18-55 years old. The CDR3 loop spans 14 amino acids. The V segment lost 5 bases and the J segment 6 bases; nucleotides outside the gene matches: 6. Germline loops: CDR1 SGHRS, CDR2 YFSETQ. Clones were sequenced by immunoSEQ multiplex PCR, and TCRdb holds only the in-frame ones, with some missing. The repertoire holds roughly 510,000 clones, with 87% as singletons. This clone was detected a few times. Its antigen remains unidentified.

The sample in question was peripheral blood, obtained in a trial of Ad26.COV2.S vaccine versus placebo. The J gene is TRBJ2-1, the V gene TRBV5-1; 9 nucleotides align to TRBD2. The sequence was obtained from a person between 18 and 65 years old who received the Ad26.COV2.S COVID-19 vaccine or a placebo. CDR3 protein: CASSYSGGSNEQFF. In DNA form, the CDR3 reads TGCGCCAGCAGTTATAGCGGGGGATCCAATGAGCAGTTCTTC.